Shown below are 10 T cell receptor beta chains from a single sample sequenced in a study of T cells after yellow fever vaccination. TCRdb fed the 5' RACE reads into MiXCR, producing one record per CDR3 protein. The data show over 45,000 distinct CDR3 sequences, about 5.6% seen once. This sample comprised PBMCs, either bulk or a sorted T-cell subset (CD4+, CD8+, memory, or dextramer-sorted; not recorded which), obtained on the day of the yellow fever booster vaccination. The receptors shown here come from a man aged 18 to 35 who received the YFV17D yellow fever vaccine.

The sample holds many counts of this clonotype. The chain has TRBV4-3 and TRBJ2-2; TRBD2 matches at 9 bases. Germline values: CDR1 LGHNA, CDR2 YSLEER. The CDR3 sequence is 16 residues long. The V segment lost 3 bases and the J segment 4 bases; nucleotides outside the gene matches: 6. The CDR3 DNA reads as TGCGCCAGCAGCCAGCCTAGCGGGACCCTCACCGGGGAGCTGTTTTTT. It translates to CASSQPSGTLTGELFF.

V is TRBV12-3 or TRBV12-4 and J is TRBJ1-5; 7 bases are shared with TRBD1. This CDR3 region has 16 residues. With V trimmed by 7 bases and J by 5 bases, 14 bases remained unmatched. The CDR3 DNA reads as TGTGCCAGCACCACTACAGGGGTTGGTGGAGATCAGCCCCAGCATTTT. Translation gives CASTTTGVGGDQPQHF.

This clonotype was detected many times. This rearrangement joins TRBV7-9 to TRBJ1-2; perhaps TRBD1 as D (6 bases). The CDR3 runs to 15 residues. Germline V lookup: CDR1 SEHNR, CDR2 FQNEAQ (reference sequence). Between the trimmed V and J ends, which lost 1 base and 3 bases, there was a span of 12 bases. CDR3 amino acids: CASSLGTAQDYGYTF. For the CDR3, the DNA is TGTGCCAGCAGCTTAGGGACAGCCCAGGACTATGGCTACACCTTC.

Ten or more counts support this clonotype. The V gene is TRBV5-1, the J gene TRBJ2-2, with D perhaps TRBD2 (6 bases). V lost 1 base, J lost 4 bases, and 11 bases lay in between. CDR1 SGHRS and CDR2 YFSETQ come from the germline V gene. The CDR3 contains 15 residues. In DNA, the CDR3 is TGCGCCAGCAGCTTGCCAGCGGGCCTCACCGGGGAGCTGTTTTTT. It is translated as CASSLPAGLTGELFF.

This clonotype was counted a few times. CDR3 sequence (DNA): TGTGCCATCCGCTCGGGGGGGGAGGTTGGCTACACCTTC. It yields the protein CAIRSGGEVGYTF. The chain recombines TRBV21-1 with TRBJ1-2. TRBV21-1 is classified as a pseudogene. The CDR3 is 13 amino acids.

The table lists this clonotype with many counts. This chain connects TRBV12-3 or TRBV12-4 to TRBJ2-7, with 8 bases that match TRBD2. This CDR3 is 17 amino acids long. The V and J ends lost 4 bases and 0 bases, in that order; junction bases with no gene match: 11. CDR3 nucleotide sequence: TGTGCCAGCAGTTCCCATGGCGGGGGGCCCCGCTCCTACGAGCAGTACGTC. Translated, it gives CASSSHGGGPRSYEQYV.

This clonotype was seen more than once but under ten times. The genes are TRBV4-2 and TRBJ2-2; D possibly corresponds to TRBD2 (6 bases). The V gene's germline CDR1 is LGHNA and CDR2 YNFKEQ. V was pared by 0 bases and J by 6 bases, with 14 bases between. This CDR3 is built from 16 residues. The CDR3 loop reads CASSQEVSGGAGELFF. The CDR3 DNA sequence: TGTGCCAGCAGCCAAGAGGTCTCCGGGGGTGCCGGGGAGCTGTTTTTT.

This clonotype was found many times. The genes are TRBV5-1 and TRBJ2-1; D uncertain. The CDR3 spans 13 residues. Looked up from germline, CDR1 is SGHRS and CDR2 is YFSETQ. Trimming took off 4 bases at V and 4 bases at J, with 9 bases between the two ends. This chain's CDR3 is CASSPRGYNEQFF. The CDR3 coding sequence is TGCGCCAGCAGCCCACGTGGGTACAATGAGCAGTTCTTC.

This clonotype has a count of ten or more. The chain combines TRBV7-2 with TRBJ2-5; TRBD2 agrees at 7 bases. Trimming removed 5 bases from V and 7 bases from J; junction bases left unmatched: 4. Germline V CDR1 and CDR2: SGHTA, FQGNSA. The CDR3 runs to 12 residues. CDR3: CASSRLAGTQYF. In nucleotides, the CDR3 is TGTGCCAGCAGCCGACTAGCTGGGACCCAGTACTTC.

This clonotype was seen more than once but under ten times. This chain joins TRBV14 and TRBJ2-3; no firm D call. Per germline, CDR1 SGHDN and CDR2 FVKESK. CDR3 length: 13 residues. Deletions cut 1 base from V and 1 base from J, with 3 bases between. CDR3 nucleotide sequence: TGTGCCAGCAGCCAAGTGGGCACAGATACGCAGTATTTT. It yields the protein CASSQVGTDTQYF.